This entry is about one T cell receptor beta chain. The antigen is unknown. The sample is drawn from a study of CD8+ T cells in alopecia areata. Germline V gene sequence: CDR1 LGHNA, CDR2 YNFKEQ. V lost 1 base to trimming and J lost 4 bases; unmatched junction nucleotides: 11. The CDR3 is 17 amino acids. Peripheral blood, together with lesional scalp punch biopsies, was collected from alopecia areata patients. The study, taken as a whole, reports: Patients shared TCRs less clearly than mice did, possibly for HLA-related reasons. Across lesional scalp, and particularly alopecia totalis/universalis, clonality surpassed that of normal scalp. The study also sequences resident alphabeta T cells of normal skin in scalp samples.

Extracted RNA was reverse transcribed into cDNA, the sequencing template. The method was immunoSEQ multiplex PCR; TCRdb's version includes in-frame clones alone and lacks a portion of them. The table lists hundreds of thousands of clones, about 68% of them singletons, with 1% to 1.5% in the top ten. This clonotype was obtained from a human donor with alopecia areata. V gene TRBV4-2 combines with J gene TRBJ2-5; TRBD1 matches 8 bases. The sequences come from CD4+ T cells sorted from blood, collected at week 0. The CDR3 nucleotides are TGTGCCAGCAGCCAAGTATCGACAGGGGAAGGTGGAGAGACCCAGTACTTC. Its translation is CASSQVSTGEGGETQYF.